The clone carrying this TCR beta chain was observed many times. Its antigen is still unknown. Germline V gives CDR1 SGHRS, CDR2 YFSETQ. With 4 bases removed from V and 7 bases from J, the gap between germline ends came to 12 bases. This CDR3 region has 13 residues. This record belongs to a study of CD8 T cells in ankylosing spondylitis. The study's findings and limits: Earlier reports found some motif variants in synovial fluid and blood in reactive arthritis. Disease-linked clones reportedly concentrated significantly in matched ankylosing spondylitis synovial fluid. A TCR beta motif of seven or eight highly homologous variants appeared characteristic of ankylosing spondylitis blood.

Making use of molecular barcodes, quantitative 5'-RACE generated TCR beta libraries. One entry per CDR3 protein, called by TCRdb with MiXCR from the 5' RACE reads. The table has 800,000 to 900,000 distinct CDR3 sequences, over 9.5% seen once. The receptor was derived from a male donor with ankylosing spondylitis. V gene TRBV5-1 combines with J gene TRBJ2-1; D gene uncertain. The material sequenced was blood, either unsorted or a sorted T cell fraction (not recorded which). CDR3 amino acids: CASSPYSVNEQFF. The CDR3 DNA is TGCGCCAGCAGCCCGTATTCCGTGAATGAGCAGTTCTTC.